These 15 T cell receptor beta chains share one sample of origin, sequenced in a study of OX40 agonist ivuxolimab in advanced cancers. Libraries were prepared through the immunoSEQ multiplex PCR assay. TCRdb re-hosts the immuneACCESS table, in-frame sequences only. Its copies lack some clones; in the studies checked, an unresolved V gene accounts for under half of them, and the cause for the rest is not known. A total of about 79,000 clones appear in this sample, about 85% of them only once. The biggest ten clones account for 3% to 4.5% of the sample. The sample consisted of CD4+ or CD8+ T cells sorted from blood, taken in a trial of the OX40 agonist ivuxolimab. The receptors here all came from an adult with an advanced solid tumor such as melanoma, head and neck, liver or kidney cancer.

The CDR3 DNA reads TGTGCCAGCAGTTACTCGGGGGACAGTGTCTACGAGCAGTACTTC. Amino acids: CASSYSGDSVYEQYF. V usage is TRBV6-5 and J usage is TRBJ2-7, with TRBD1 matching 7 bases. Trimming took 0 bases from V and 3 from J; bases not matched to a gene: 5. The germline V gene encodes CDR1 MNHEY and CDR2 SVGAGI. The CDR3 totals 15 residues.

This chain uses TRBV4-3 with TRBJ2-1; TRBD1 matches 7 bases. Trimming cost V 3 bases and J 5 bases; bases outside gene matches: 10. The CDR3 is 16 residues long. Germline lookup yields CDR1 LGHNA and CDR2 YSLEER. CDR3: CASSHLEDRVNNEQFF. The CDR3 DNA reads as TGCGCCAGCAGCCACCTCGAAGACAGGGTCAACAATGAGCAGTTCTTC.

The chain employs TRBV30 and TRBJ2-1; TRBD2 aligns across 7 bases. This CDR3 spans 13 amino acids. Germline V CDR1 and CDR2: GTSNPN, SVGIG (reference sequence). V lost 3 bases, J lost 8 bases, and 7 bases stayed unmatched. CDR3 region: CAWRGLVRDEQFF. For the CDR3, the DNA is TGTGCCTGGAGAGGACTAGTAAGGGATGAGCAGTTCTTC.

The chain employs TRBV6-6 and TRBJ2-7; 10 bases match TRBD2. The CDR3 covers 16 residues. With 6 bases clipped from V and 6 bases from J, the junction kept 14 bases outside the gene matches. Germline assignment: CDR1 MNHNY and CDR2 SVGAGI (reference sequence). The chain's CDR3 is CASSPLGLAGESEQYF. DNA for the CDR3: TGTGCCAGCAGCCCACTTGGGCTAGCGGGAGAATCCGAGCAGTACTTC.

The chain carries TRBV6-6 and TRBJ1-2, with D possibly matching TRBD1 (5 bases). The CDR3 has 15 amino acids. V was trimmed by 4 bases and J by 8 bases, leaving 20 bases between them. The germline V gene has CDR1 MNHNY and CDR2 SVGAGI (reference sequence). The CDR3 sequence: CASSSISDSNAGYTF. DNA of the CDR3: TGTGCCAGCAGTTCCATCTCTGACAGCAACGCGGGCTACACCTTC.

The V call is TRBV2, the J call TRBJ1-4; no firm D call. CDR3 length: 12 residues. Germline loops: CDR1 SNHLY, CDR2 FYNNEI. The V end lost 7 bases, the J end lost 8 bases, and 11 bases lay between the germline ends. The CDR3 nucleotides read TGTGCCAGCATGGGAAGACTGGAAAAACTGTTTTTT. Translated, it gives CASMGRLEKLFF. Using reference TRBV2 and TRBJ1-4 for the parts outside the CDR3, the full variable domain is EPEVTQTPSHQVTQMGQEVILRCVPISNHLYFYWYRQILGQKVEFLVSFYNNEISEKSEIFDDQFSVERPDGSNFTLKIRSTKLEDSAMYFCASMGRLEKLFFGSGTQLSVL.

This chain connects TRBV21-1 to TRBJ1-3; TRBD1, the table's D call, was not compared with the DNA. TRBV21-1 is reported as a pseudogene. This CDR3 has 22 residues. CDR3 in DNA: TGTGCCAGCAGCAAAGGCGAGAATACAGGGGGCGCTCCCACAAGCTCTGGAAACACCATATATTTT. It codes for CASSKGENTGGAPTSSGNTIYF.

This chain links TRBV7-8 with TRBJ1-2; no clear D. V was trimmed by 2 bases and J by 0 bases, leaving 10 bases between them. The CDR3 loop spans 15 amino acids. Looked up from germline, CDR1 is SGHVS and CDR2 is FQNEAQ. This CDR3 is CASSLIPAANYGYTF. The CDR3 DNA reads TGTGCCAGCAGCTTAATCCCTGCTGCTAACTATGGCTACACCTTC.

This chain uses TRBV11-2 with TRBJ2-5, with D hard to call. The CDR3 totals 12 residues. V was clipped by 5 bases and J by 2 bases, with 6 bases between them. CDR1 is SGHAT and CDR2 is FQNNGV in the germline V gene. CDR3: CASSRPQETQYF. The CDR3 nucleotides are TGTGCCAGCAGCCGACCGCAAGAGACCCAGTACTTC. Together with reference TRBV11-2 and TRBJ2-5, the CDR3 gives the full variable domain: EAGVAQSPRYKIIEKRQSVAFWCNPISGHATLYWYQQILGQGPKLLIQFQNNGVVDDSQLPKDRFSAERLKGVDSTLKIQPAKLEDSAVYLCASSRPQETQYFGPGTRLLVL.

The J gene is TRBJ2-5, the V gene TRBV11-3; 8 bases map to TRBD1. Germline CDR1 SGHNT, CDR2 YENEEA. This CDR3 spans 13 amino acids. V lost 5 bases, J lost 5 bases, and 4 bases stayed unmatched. CDR3 residues: CASSRTGTETQYF. CDR3 bases: TGTGCCAGCAGCCGGACAGGGACGGAGACCCAGTACTTC.

The V gene is TRBV30, the J gene TRBJ2-3; TRBD2 might be the D (6 bases). The CDR3 is 11 residues long. Germline values: CDR1 GTSNPN, CDR2 SVGIG (reference sequence). V was pared by 8 bases and J by 1 base, with 7 bases between. DNA for the CDR3: TGTGCCCAGCGGGGCACAGATACGCAGTATTTT. Encoded protein: CAQRGTDTQYF.

The chain links TRBV7-2 to TRBJ2-3, with 9 bases matching TRBD1. V lost 5 bases, J lost 5 bases, and 11 bases stayed unmatched. The CDR3 runs to 16 residues. Germline assignment: CDR1 SGHTA and CDR2 FQGNSA. The CDR3 reads CASSLVQGAGQDTQYF. Here the CDR3 DNA reads TGTGCCAGCAGCCTCGTACAGGGGGCGGGTCAAGATACGCAGTATTTT.

This chain links TRBV25-1 with TRBJ1-3, with TRBD1 as a possible D gene (5 bases). Germline assignment: CDR1 MGHDK and CDR2 SYGVNS. V lost 4 bases and J lost 0, with 10 bases in between. The CDR3 is made up of 15 amino acids. This CDR3 is CASSGPGSSGNTIYF. CDR3 nucleotide sequence: TGTGCCAGCAGTGGTCCAGGGAGCTCTGGAAACACCATATATTTT.

The chain carries TRBV5-4 and TRBJ2-1, with 8 positions matching TRBD2. In germline, CDR1 is SGHNT, CDR2 YYREEE (reference sequence). This CDR3 region has 14 residues. V shed 4 bases, J shed 6 bases, and the junction held 6 bases outside the gene matches. CDR3 DNA: TGTGCCAGCAGCCGCCGGGAGGGAAGCAATGAGCAGTTCTTC. Translated, it gives CASSRREGSNEQFF.

The chain links TRBV10-3 to TRBJ2-7; D remains ambiguous. Germline loops: CDR1 ENHRY, CDR2 SYGVKD. The CDR3 length is 13 residues. V lost 4 bases and J 0 bases, leaving 7 bases between the germline ends. The CDR3 loop is CAISVALSYEQYF. The CDR3 DNA reads as TGTGCCATCAGTGTGGCCCTCTCCTACGAGCAGTACTTC.